A selection of T cell receptor beta chains follows, all from one sample in a study of T cell repertoires in cytomegalovirus infection. A single record per CDR3 protein comes from TCRdb applying MiXCR to the reads. The repertoire holds about 190,000 distinct CDR3 sequences, with 28% as singletons. Material: PBMCs. The receptors were gathered from a human donor in good health (CMV status not recorded). Some clones in this sample may be carry-over from other donors' samples. Each CDR3 is given with its conserved first and last residue. Fields, in order: D gene, clone size, J gene, V gene, CDR3 DNA, CDR3 protein. D genes are given only for firm matches. Clone size is given for some rows only: seen once, a few or many times, or a class if the clone is expanded.

>TRBD1|.|TRBJ1-2|TRBV27
TGTGCCAGCAGTAGAGGACAGGATCGGTATGGCTACAACTTC
CASSRGQDRYGYNF
>.|many|TRBJ1-2|TRBV7-2
TGTGCCAGCAGCTTATTGCGGCGGGTGTATGGCTACACCTTC
CASSLLRRVYGYTF
>TRBD1|.|TRBJ1-2|TRBV18
TGTGCCAGCTCACCAGACCGGGACAGGGTTATTGGCTACACCTTC
CASSPDRDRVIGYTF
>.|.|TRBJ1-5|TRBV11-2
TGTGCCAGCAGCTCCGGGTCGATTAGCAATCAGCCCCAGCATTTT
CASSSGSISNQPQHF
>.|.|TRBJ1-1|TRBV6-2/TRBV6-3
TGTGCCAGCACAAGGGACTCATACACTGAAGCTTTCTTT
CASTRDSYTEAFF
>.|few|TRBJ1-1|TRBV12-5
TGTGCTAGTGGTCCTGGACATGATGTCCCTGAGGCTTTCTTT
CASGPGHDVPEAFF
>.|.|TRBJ2-1|TRBV20-1
TGCAGTGCTAGCGGGGTCTCCTACAATGAGCAGTTCTTC
CSASGVSYNEQFF
>.|.|TRBJ2-7|TRBV5-1
TGCGCCAGCAGCTTGGGCGACGGGCCGAGGGGTTACGAGCAGTACTTC
CASSLGDGPRGYEQYF
>.|once|TRBJ2-2|TRBV12-3/TRBV12-4
TGTGCCAGCAGTTTAGCTGGGGCGCTTACCGGGGAGCTGTTTTTT
CASSLAGALTGELFF
>TRBD1|.|TRBJ2-5|TRBV5-6
TGTGCCAGCAGCTTGTCCGGACAGGGGGAAGAGACCCAGTACTTC
CASSLSGQGEETQYF
>.|.|TRBJ2-3|TRBV6-6
TGTGCCAGCAGTTACTCGAGACTAGATGCAGATACGCAGTATTTT
CASSYSRLDADTQYF
>TRBD1|.|TRBJ1-2|TRBV7-2
TGTGCCAGCAGCCCTTACAGGGGCTTGGACTATGGCTACACCTTC
CASSPYRGLDYGYTF
>TRBD1|.|TRBJ1-1|TRBV7-6
TGTGCCAGCAGCTTTTCGGACAGGGGAGGACCAGGCACTGAAGCTTTCTTT
CASSFSDRGGPGTEAFF
>.|once|TRBJ2-3|TRBV2
TGTGCCAGGGATACGGGACGTGGGGATCCAGATACGCAGTATTTT
CARDTGRGDPDTQYF
>TRBD2|few|TRBJ2-3|TRBV25-1
TGTGCCAGCAGCAGGACTAGCGGGGGGGGAGATACGCAGTATTTT
CASSRTSGGGDTQYF
>.|.|TRBJ1-5|TRBV2
TGTGCCAGCAGTAGAGACAGGACTCATAGCAATCAGCCCCAGCATTTT
CASSRDRTHSNQPQHF
>.|.|TRBJ2-5|TRBV2
TGTGCCAGCAGTCAAAACCAAGAGACCCAGTACTTC
CASSQNQETQYF
>.|few|TRBJ1-2|TRBV12-3/TRBV12-4
TGTGCCAGCAGTTTTGGGGCGGAAGGCTACACCTTC
CASSFGAEGYTF
>TRBD2|.|TRBJ2-7|TRBV11-3
TGTGCCAGCAGCTTCTTGCGGGGGGGCGAGCAGTACTTC
CASSFLRGGEQYF
>TRBD2|.|TRBJ2-5|TRBV7-2
TGTGCCAGCAGCCCGGGGACTAGCGGGGACGGCGAGACCCAGTACTTC
CASSPGTSGDGETQYF
>.|many|TRBJ1-5|TRBV7-8
TGTGCCAGCAGCTTAGTTAGAAGTCAGCCCCAGCATTTT
CASSLVRSQPQHF
>.|.|TRBJ2-3|TRBV20-1
TGCAGTGCTAGGCTCGGGGGATCCACAGATACGCAGTATTTT
CSARLGGSTDTQYF
>.|.|TRBJ2-2|TRBV20-1
TGCAGTGCTAGAGTTAGAGCCTCAATGGGCGGGGAGCTGTTTTTT
CSARVRASMGGELFF
>.|few|TRBJ2-4|TRBV7-2
TGTGCCAGCAGCCTCCCCAGTCGGGACATTCAGTACTTC
CASSLPSRDIQYF
>.|.|TRBJ1-5|TRBV6-4
TGTGCCAGCAGTGCCTCCCCCGGGAGCAATCAGCCCCAGCATTTT
CASSASPGSNQPQHF
>.|few|TRBJ1-1|TRBV7-9
TGTGCCAGCAGCAGCGACAGGCACACTGAAGCTTTCTTT
CASSSDRHTEAFF
>.|.|TRBJ2-1|TRBV19
TGTGCCAGTAGTATGCAAGGTCCCTTCTCCTACAATGAGCAGTTCTTC
CASSMQGPFSYNEQFF
>TRBD1|.|TRBJ1-5|TRBV7-9
TGTGCCAGCAGCGACGGACAGGGAACTATTCAGCCCCAGCATTTT
CASSDGQGTIQPQHF
>.|few|TRBJ2-1|TRBV14
TGTGCCAGCAGCCAAGATCGGCAGGGGATTGATGAGCAGTTCTTC
CASSQDRQGIDEQFF
>.|many|TRBJ1-1|TRBV20-1
TGCAGTGCGGTCCGGGGGACGAACACTGAAGCTTTCTTT
CSAVRGTNTEAFF
>.|few|TRBJ2-3|TRBV7-2
TGTGCCAGCAGCGCTACAGGGCTTAGCACAGATACGCAGTATTTT
CASSATGLSTDTQYF
>.|few|TRBJ2-3|TRBV11-2
TGTGCCAGCAGCTCCGGCGAAGGGGGTGCGCAGTATTTT
CASSSGEGGAQYF
>TRBD1|many|TRBJ2-5|TRBV7-2
TGTGCCAGCAGCTTAGTTCCTTGGGGACAGCTACAAGAGACCCAGTACTTC
CASSLVPWGQLQETQYF
>.|medium-sized|TRBJ1-2|TRBV7-2
TGTGCCAGCAGCTTAGGGCCGGGGGACTATGGCTACACCTTC
CASSLGPGDYGYTF
>TRBD1|.|TRBJ1-2|TRBV7-4
TGTGCCAGCAGCCATTGGGGGACAGGGGACAAGGAATATGGCTACACCTTC
CASSHWGTGDKEYGYTF
>.|.|TRBJ1-1|TRBV7-8
TGTGCCAGCAGCCTCAGAGGGCTCCCGGATACTTTCTTT
CASSLRGLPDTFF
>TRBD1|.|TRBJ1-1|TRBV7-9
TGTGCCAGCAGCCCCCGAGGGGAGGGGGCGAGCACTGAAGCTTTCTTT
CASSPRGEGASTEAFF
>.|.|TRBJ1-3|TRBV12-3/TRBV12-4
TGTGCCAGCAGGGCCAGCTCTGGAAACACCATATATTTT
CASRASSGNTIYF
>TRBD1|few|TRBJ1-1|TRBV20-1
TGCAGTGCCGGAGCCGGGACAGGGTCTTTTTTCTTT
CSAGAGTGSFFF
>TRBD1|.|TRBJ2-1|TRBV2
TGTGCCAGCAGAAAAGGACAGGGTCGCTCCTACAATGAGCAGTTCTTC
CASRKGQGRSYNEQFF
>.|.|TRBJ1-4|TRBV7-8
TGTGACAGCAGCCCACGACCAGGGATTAATGAAAAACTGTTTTTT
CDSSPRPGINEKLFF
>.|few|TRBJ2-3|TRBV12-3/TRBV12-4
TGTGCCAGCACCCTTACCGCGGGGCAGGCAGATACGCAGTATTTT
CASTLTAGQADTQYF
>.|.|TRBJ1-1|TRBV7-3
TGTGCCAGCAGTTCCGGATATGAGAACACTGAAGCTTTCTTT
CASSSGYENTEAFF
>.|.|TRBJ1-3|TRBV20-1
TGCAGTGCTAGAGATTCCGCAGGGTCTGGAAACACCATATATTTT
CSARDSAGSGNTIYF